This T cell receptor beta chain was retrieved from a study of CD4 and CD8 cells across lung adenocarcinoma regions. TCRdb passed the PCR reads through MiXCR, listing each CDR3 protein once. The sample shows around 20,000 distinct CDR3 sequences, 46% of them seen only once. Localized lung adenocarcinoma, a non-small cell lung cancer, affected the donors. The CDR3 totals 12 residues. Germline CDR1 WNHNN, CDR2 SYGVQD (reference sequence). Trimming at V came to 9 bases and at J to 7 bases, leaving 6 bases not matched to a gene. The receptor was derived from a male donor with lung adenocarcinoma. The CD4 and CD8 labels of this study may be unreliable. The chain joins TRBV10-1 to TRBJ1-2; 9 bases are a match to TRBD1. The specimen was CD4+ T cells from the margin of a lung tumor. The CDR3 reads CARKGQGVGYTF. CDR3 DNA sequence: TGCGCCAGGAAGGGACAGGGTGTTGGCTACACCTTC.